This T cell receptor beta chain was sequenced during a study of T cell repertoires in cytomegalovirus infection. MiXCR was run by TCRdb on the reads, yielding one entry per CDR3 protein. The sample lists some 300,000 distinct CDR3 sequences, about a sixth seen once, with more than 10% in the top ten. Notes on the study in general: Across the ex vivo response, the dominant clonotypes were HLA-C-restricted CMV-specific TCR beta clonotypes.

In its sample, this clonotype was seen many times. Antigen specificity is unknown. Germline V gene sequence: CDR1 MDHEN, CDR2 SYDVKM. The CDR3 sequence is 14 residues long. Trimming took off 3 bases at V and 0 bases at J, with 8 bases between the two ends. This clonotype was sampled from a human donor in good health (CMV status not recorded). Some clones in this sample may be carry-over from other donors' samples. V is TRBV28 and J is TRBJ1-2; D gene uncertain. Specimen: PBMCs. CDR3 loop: CASSLSAANYGYTF. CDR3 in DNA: TGTGCCAGCAGTTTGTCAGCCGCTAACTATGGCTACACCTTC.